The next 31 T cell receptor beta chains were all read from a single sample in a study of shared clonotypes between healthy human individuals. Naive CD8 cells comprised CD45RO-negative, CCR7-positively selected cells, excluding terminally differentiated effector memory CD45RA+ cells. The method was immunoSEQ multiplex PCR; TCRdb's version includes in-frame clones alone and lacks a portion of them. The table has about 2.1 million clones, approximately 92% seen once; the top ten hold 1.5% to 2%. Sequenced material: naive CD8+ T cells from PBMCs. These TCRs come from a man aged 18 to 29 in good health. Some clones in this sample may be carry-over from other donors' samples.

The chain couples TRBV6-6 to TRBJ2-3; D call uncertain. Germline values: CDR1 MNHNY, CDR2 SVGAGI (reference sequence). Trimming removed 6 bases from V and 2 bases from J, with 12 bases in between. The length of the CDR3 is 14 residues. CDR3 DNA sequence: TGTGCCAGCAGCCACGTCAGTACCACAGATACGCAGTATTTT. Translation gives CASSHVSTTDTQYF.

The chain employs TRBV19 and TRBJ2-2; 8 nucleotides agree with TRBD1. This CDR3 is 15 amino acids long. From germline, CDR1 is LNHDA and CDR2 SQIVND (reference sequence). Trimming took 3 bases from V and 6 from J; bases not matched to a gene: 6. CDR3 residues: CASSISDRGSGELFF. The CDR3 nucleotides are TGTGCCAGTAGTATTTCCGACAGGGGATCCGGGGAGCTGTTTTTT. Full variable domain (outside the CDR3, taken from reference TRBV19 and TRBJ2-2): DGGITQSPKYLFRKEGQNVTLSCEQNLNHDAMYWYRQDPGQGLRLIYYSQIVNDFQKGDIAEGYSVSREKKESFPLTVTSAQKNPTAFYLCASSISDRGSGELFFGEGSRLTVL.

The gene calls are TRBV7-2 and TRBJ2-1; 9 nucleotides match TRBD2. The CDR3 sequence is 18 residues long. V lost 6 bases, J lost 5 bases, and 17 bases stayed unmatched. Per germline, CDR1 SGHTA and CDR2 FQGNSA. The CDR3 loop is CASRSVVLGGRGNNEQFF. CDR3 in DNA: TGTGCCAGCAGGTCAGTCGTTTTGGGCGGGAGGGGCAACAATGAGCAGTTCTTC.

Note on this clone: The same CDR3 arises from other DNA sequences in this sample as well. V usage is TRBV19 and J usage is TRBJ1-1, with TRBD1 matching over 9 bases. The V and J ends lost 5 bases and 4 bases, in that order; junction bases with no gene match: 2. Germline CDR1 is LNHDA and CDR2 is SQIVND (reference sequence). This CDR3 spans 13 amino acids. The CDR3: CASSPTGGTEAFF. As DNA, the CDR3 is TGTGCCAGTAGTCCGACAGGGGGCACTGAAGCTTTCTTT.

The rearrangement links TRBV30 to TRBJ1-2, with a weak D call TRBD1 (5 bases). Trimming cost V 3 bases and J 7 bases, with 12 bases left between them. From germline, CDR1 is GTSNPN and CDR2 SVGIG (reference sequence). This CDR3 has 12 residues. DNA for the CDR3: TGTGCCTGGAGGGGCCCGGGGGTTGGCTACACCTTC. Translation: CAWRGPGVGYTF.

This rearrangement joins TRBV7-2 to TRBJ2-2, with D hard to call. The V gene's germline CDR1 is SGHTA and CDR2 FQGNSA. CDR3 size: 13 residues. With 5 bases removed from V and 6 bases from J, the gap between germline ends came to 10 bases. The CDR3 protein is CASSLTIPGELFF. DNA for the CDR3: TGTGCCAGCAGCCTAACTATCCCCGGGGAGCTGTTTTTT.

To note about this clone: It is likely a read error: a sequence one base away is far more abundant. The sample has other DNA sequences that encode this CDR3 too. The rearrangement uses TRBV9 and TRBJ1-1; the D is unclear. This CDR3 spans 13 amino acids. The germline V and J ends were trimmed by 0 bases and 1 base, with 4 bases remaining between them. CDR1 and CDR2 from the germline V gene are SGDLS and YYNGEE. The CDR3 loop reads CASSVGRNTEAFF. CDR3 DNA sequence: TGTGCCAGCAGCGTAGGGCGGAACACTGAAGCTTTCTTT.

Notes on this clone: The sample holds other DNA sequences that translate to the same CDR3. The CDR3 DNA follows: TGCGCCAGCAGCCAGGTACTTGCCTACGAGCAGTACTTC. This gives the protein CASSQVLAYEQYF. The rearrangement uses TRBV4-1 and TRBJ2-7; D ambiguous. Trimming left V 3 bases short and J 2 bases short, with 8 bases between. CDR3 length: 13 residues. Germline CDR1 reads MGHRA; CDR2 reads YSYEKL.

The J gene is TRBJ1-5, the V gene TRBV27, with 8 bases that match TRBD1. The germline V gene encodes CDR1 MNHEY and CDR2 SMNVEV (reference sequence). The CDR3 runs 14 residues. Trimming at V came to 6 bases and at J to 5 bases, leaving 6 bases not matched to a gene. The CDR3 sequence is CASSPSGGYQPQHF. The CDR3 nucleotides are TGTGCCAGCAGCCCATCAGGGGGCTATCAGCCCCAGCATTTT.

J is TRBJ2-2 and V is TRBV4-3, with D tentatively TRBD1 (6 bases). The CDR3 is 17 amino acids. The germline V gene has CDR1 LGHNA and CDR2 YSLEER. V lost 1 base, J lost 7 bases, and 19 bases lay in between. As DNA, the CDR3 is TGCGCCAGCAGCCAAGTTTGGGGGCCGCCCGGTGGCGGGGAGCTGTTTTTT. It specifies CASSQVWGPPGGGELFF.

This clone was seen only once. This chain joins TRBV25-1 and TRBJ2-5; D ambiguous. Germline V gives CDR1 MGHDK, CDR2 SYGVNS. Deletions cut 2 bases from V and 5 bases from J, with 9 bases between. The CDR3 has 13 amino acids. The CDR3, as DNA: TGTGCCAGCAGTGAACGAAACTGGGAGACCCAGTACTTC. Translating gives CASSERNWETQYF.

This chain joins TRBV6-6 and TRBJ1-1; tentative D call: TRBD1 (5 bases). Germline lookup yields CDR1 MNHNY and CDR2 SVGAGI (reference sequence). This CDR3 has 11 amino acids. Trimming pared 7 bases from V and 8 bases from J, leaving 11 bases between. The CDR3 DNA reads as TGTGCCAGCACCACCGGGACCGAAGCTTTCTTT. It yields the protein CASTTGTEAFF.

The V gene is TRBV29-1, the J gene TRBJ2-1, with TRBD1 identical over 12 bases. Germline V gene lookup returns CDR1 SQVTM and CDR2 ANQGSEA. The CDR3 sequence is 13 residues long. V gave up 4 bases and J gave up 10 bases; unmatched junction bases: 5. The CDR3 loop is CSVGPGTGGEQFF. The CDR3 DNA follows: TGCAGCGTTGGGCCCGGGACAGGGGGCGAGCAGTTCTTC.

The rearrangement uses TRBV7-8 and TRBJ2-7; the match to TRBD2 covers 12 bases. CDR3 length equals 16 residues. Germline V gives CDR1 SGHVS, CDR2 FQNEAQ. V was clipped by 5 bases and J by 4 bases; unmatched bases: 9. DNA of the CDR3: TGTGCCAGCAGCGAACGGACTAGCGGGAAGCTTTACGAGCAGTACTTC. Translating gives CASSERTSGKLYEQYF.

The chain couples TRBV6-5 to TRBJ1-1, with 8 positions matching TRBD1. The CDR3 is 15 amino acids. With V trimmed by 6 bases and J by 6 bases, 12 bases remained unmatched. Germline lookup yields CDR1 MNHEY and CDR2 SVGAGI. CDR3 DNA sequence: TGTGCCAGCAGACCCCGGACAGGGTGGTTTGCTGAAGCTTTCTTT. It is translated as CASRPRTGWFAEAFF.

The genes are TRBV5-4 and TRBJ1-2; TRBD1 matches 11 bases. Per germline, CDR1 SGHNT and CDR2 YYREEE (reference sequence). There are 14 residues in the CDR3. V lost 2 bases and J lost 7; bases outside the gene matches: 4. DNA for the CDR3: TGTGCCAGCAGCTTTGGACAGGGGGCGGGTGGCTACACCTTC. It yields the protein CASSFGQGAGGYTF. Drawing the rest from reference TRBV5-4 and TRBJ1-2, the complete variable domain is ETGVTQSPTHLIKTRGQQVTLRCSSQSGHNTVSWYQQALGQGPQFIFQYYREEENGRGNFPPRFSGLQFPNYSSELNVNALELDDSALYLCASSFGQGAGGYTFGSGTRLTVV.

The V gene is TRBV7-9, the J gene TRBJ2-1, with TRBD1 identical over 8 bases. Losses at the gene ends were 3 bases for V and 4 bases for J; bases not matched to a gene: 11. CDR3 length: 17 residues. The V gene's germline CDR1 is SEHNR and CDR2 FQNEAQ (reference sequence). CDR3 sequence reads: CASSLGPGTGDYNEQFF. CDR3 DNA sequence: TGTGCCAGCAGCTTGGGGCCGGGGACAGGAGATTACAATGAGCAGTTCTTC.

The chain links TRBV27 to TRBJ1-5, with 8 nucleotides matching TRBD1. CDR3 size: 16 residues. Per germline, CDR1 MNHEY and CDR2 SMNVEV (reference sequence). Losses at the gene ends were 6 bases for V and 0 bases for J; bases not matched to a gene: 7. This CDR3 is CASRLTGAVSNQPQHF. The DNA of the CDR3 is TGTGCCAGCAGGTTGACAGGGGCCGTTAGCAATCAGCCCCAGCATTTT.

The chain recombines TRBV14 with TRBJ2-5; 9 bases agree with TRBD1. The V gene's germline CDR1 is SGHDN and CDR2 FVKESK. This CDR3 contains 15 residues. V gave up 0 bases and J gave up 1 base; unmatched junction bases: 0. The CDR3 region is CASSQETGGQETQYF. The CDR3 DNA reads TGTGCCAGCAGCCAAGAGACAGGGGGCCAAGAGACCCAGTACTTC.

With regard to this clone: Other DNA sequences in the same sample also yield this CDR3. This chain connects TRBV9 to TRBJ2-7, with TRBD1 matching 7 bases. The germline CDR1 and CDR2 sequences are SGDLS and YYNGEE. J was trimmed by 4 bases and V by 4 bases; bases with no gene match: 8. There are 14 residues in the CDR3. In DNA, the CDR3 is TGTGCCAGCAGCCTAGGACAGGCCCCGTACGAGCAGTACTTC. Translated, it gives CASSLGQAPYEQYF.

CDR3 sequence reads: CASSISVADNYGYTF. CDR3 DNA sequence: TGTGCCAGCAGTATCAGCGTAGCCGACAACTATGGCTACACCTTC. The V gene is TRBV9, the J gene TRBJ1-2; D not resolved. Per the germline V gene, CDR1 is SGDLS and CDR2 is YYNGEE. CDR3 length: 15 residues. Deletions cut 5 bases from V and 2 bases from J, with 16 bases between.

The V gene is TRBV7-6, the J gene TRBJ2-7; 14 bases fit TRBD2. Trimming at V came to 5 bases and at J to 6 bases, leaving 27 bases not matched to a gene. The CDR3 totals 22 residues. The V gene's germline CDR1 is SGHVS and CDR2 FNYEAQ. CDR3 residues: CASSRDTGTINPGLAGDSEQYF. CDR3 in DNA: TGTGCCAGCAGCCGTGACACCGGGACAATAAACCCGGGACTAGCGGGAGACTCCGAGCAGTACTTC.

V usage is TRBV19 and J usage is TRBJ2-7, with 11 bases aligning to TRBD2. The length of the CDR3 is 15 residues. The germline gives CDR1 LNHDA, CDR2 SQIVND (reference sequence). Unmatched junction bases numbered 6, after V lost 1 base and J lost 7 bases. The DNA of the CDR3 is TGTGCCAGTAGTATAGTACTAGCGGGGGCGCGGGAGCAGTACTTC. Protein: CASSIVLAGAREQYF.

The chain employs TRBV7-8 and TRBJ2-1; 10 bases fit TRBD2. Unmatched junction bases numbered 2, after V lost 3 bases and J lost 6 bases. There are 14 residues in the CDR3. From germline, CDR1 is SGHVS and CDR2 FQNEAQ. The CDR3 region is CASSFSGRINEQFF. The CDR3 DNA reads as TGTGCCAGCAGCTTTAGCGGGAGGATCAATGAGCAGTTCTTC.

The rearrangement joins TRBV27 to TRBJ1-2; D gene unclear. The CDR3 totals 16 residues. The V end was cut by 5 bases, the J end by 4 bases, with 20 bases between. Germline CDR1 and CDR2: MNHEY and SMNVEV (reference sequence). CDR3 in amino acids: CASSVMGHPTFYGYTF. The CDR3 DNA sequence: TGTGCCAGCAGTGTGATGGGCCACCCCACTTTCTATGGCTACACCTTC.

The CDR3 DNA sequence: TGTGCCAGCAGCGCTAATCCCCGCTCCTACAATGAGCAGTTCTTC. Its translation is CASSANPRSYNEQFF. V and J are TRBV5-4 and TRBJ2-1, with unresolved D. Trimming pared 4 bases from V and 0 bases from J, leaving 11 bases between. This CDR3 is 15 amino acids long. Germline loops: CDR1 SGHNT, CDR2 YYREEE (reference sequence).

The rearrangement joins TRBV2 to TRBJ2-1, with TRBD2 as a possible D gene (5 bases). The CDR3 is 15 amino acids. Trimming left V 2 bases short and J 5 bases short, with 13 bases between. Germline lookup yields CDR1 SNHLY and CDR2 FYNNEI. As DNA, the CDR3 is TGTGCCAGCAGTGAAACCGAGGGTGGACACAATGAGCAGTTCTTC. Its protein product is CASSETEGGHNEQFF. Supplemented by reference TRBV2 and TRBJ2-1, the full variable domain reads EPEVTQTPSHQVTQMGQEVILRCVPISNHLYFYWYRQILGQKVEFLVSFYNNEISEKSEIFDDQFSVERPDGSNFTLKIRSTKLEDSAMYFCASSETEGGHNEQFFGPGTRLTVL.

The chain has TRBV30 and TRBJ2-7, with 10 bases aligning to TRBD1. The CDR3 sequence is 13 residues long. CDR1 is GTSNPN, CDR2 SVGIG, per germline (reference sequence). The junction had 4 bases not matched to a gene; V was cut back by 2 bases and J by 6 bases. For the CDR3, the DNA is TGTGCCTGGAGTTTGGACAGGGGGGTCGAGCAGTACTTC. Residues: CAWSLDRGVEQYF. Supplemented by reference TRBV30 and TRBJ2-7, the full variable domain reads SQTIHQWPATLVQPVGSPLSLECTVEGTSNPNLYWYRQAAGRGLQLLFYSVGIGQISSEVPQNLSASRPQDRQFILSSKKLLLSDSGFYLCAWSLDRGVEQYFGPGTRLTVT.

This rearrangement joins TRBV2 to TRBJ1-5; D possibly corresponds to TRBD1 (6 bases). The CDR3 extends over 16 amino acids. Deletions cut 2 bases from V and 2 bases from J, with 13 bases between. CDR1 and CDR2 (germline): SNHLY, FYNNEI. The CDR3 reads CASSEQQGGGNQPQHF. The CDR3, as DNA: TGTGCCAGCAGTGAACAACAGGGAGGTGGCAATCAGCCCCAGCATTTT.

The rearrangement uses TRBV5-6 and TRBJ2-7; 7 nucleotides match TRBD2. V was clipped by 8 bases and J by 1 base; unmatched bases: 12. CDR3 size: 15 residues. The germline V gene encodes CDR1 SGHDT and CDR2 YYEEEE. DNA of the CDR3: TGTGCCAGTTCCATCGACGGGGGGATGTCCTACGAGCAGTACTTC. Residues: CASSIDGGMSYEQYF.

The J gene is TRBJ2-1, the V gene TRBV5-4; D is perhaps TRBD1 (5 bases). The CDR3 is 19 residues long. With 1 base removed from V and 5 bases from J, the gap between germline ends came to 25 bases. CDR1 SGHNT and CDR2 YYREEE come from the germline V gene (reference sequence). CDR3 amino acids: CASSLRQYYLGSVDNEQFF. The CDR3 nucleotides read TGTGCCAGCAGCTTGCGACAGTATTACTTGGGTTCGGTGGACAATGAGCAGTTCTTC. Combining the CDR3 with reference TRBV5-4 and TRBJ2-1 gives the whole variable domain ETGVTQSPTHLIKTRGQQVTLRCSSQSGHNTVSWYQQALGQGPQFIFQYYREEENGRGNFPPRFSGLQFPNYSSELNVNALELDDSALYLCASSLRQYYLGSVDNEQFFGPGTRLTVL.